This T cell receptor beta chain comes out of a study of blood T cell repertoires in COVID-19. Across the whole study: The samples span acute and convalescent COVID-19 from the United States, Italy and Spain. The analysed material was cDNA or gDNA that came from T cells, B-cell-depleted T cells, or PBMCs.

Trimming cost V 9 bases and J 2 bases; bases outside gene matches: 10. Germline lookup yields CDR1 MNHEY and CDR2 SMNVEV (reference sequence). The CDR3 has 14 residues. In the original processing: Reference gene primers were amplified, and this amplification served to estimate nucleated cell counts. Profiling relied on immunoSEQ multiplex PCR, and the TCRdb table lists in-frame clones only, not all of them. The V and J calls and clone size are taken from that table; D and trimming were inferred from the DNA. The sample holds 60,000 to 85,000 clones, 75% to 85% seen once. The receptor was isolated from a woman aged 55-70 years with acute or convalescent COVID-19. This chain connects TRBV27 to TRBJ2-7; 7 nucleotides align to TRBD1. Sequenced sample: peripheral blood. The CDR3 sequence: CASSLYRGTYEQYF. In DNA form, the CDR3 reads TGTGCCAGTTCCCTTTACAGGGGAACCTACGAGCAGTACTTC.